The 32 T cell receptor beta chains presented below share a single source sample, sequenced in a study of cytomegalovirus exposure and HLA in healthy donors. PCR amplification relied on 60 Vbeta primers (plus 13 Jbeta primers). Some clones are missing from TCRdb's copy, which holds only in-frame ones; the method was immunoSEQ multiplex PCR. The sample lists 110,000 to 150,000 clones; approximately 78% were seen once. Material: PBMCs. Receptor source: a man aged 18 to 29 in good health and CMV-seropositive.

The genes are TRBV6-1 and TRBJ1-5; TRBD1 agrees at 7 bases. The CDR3 contains 16 residues. The germline CDR1 and CDR2 sequences are MNHNS and SASEGT. Losses at the gene ends were 4 bases for V and 2 bases for J; bases not matched to a gene: 8. CDR3 region: CASSADRFIGNQPQHF. In DNA, the CDR3 is TGTGCCAGCAGTGCGGACAGGTTTATCGGCAATCAGCCCCAGCATTTT.

This chain connects TRBV10-2 to TRBJ2-6; D perhaps matches TRBD1 (8 bases). Germline lookup yields CDR1 WSHSY and CDR2 SAAADI. Trimming cost V 6 bases and J 0 bases, with 12 bases left between them. The CDR3 has 16 residues. The CDR3, as DNA: TGCGCCAGCAGCAGCGGGACAGGCTCTGGGGCCAACGTCCTGACTTTC. Translated: CASSSGTGSGANVLTF.

The rearrangement links TRBV27 to TRBJ1-5; TRBD1 agrees at 7 bases. Germline lookup yields CDR1 MNHEY and CDR2 SMNVEV (reference sequence). The ends lost 6 bases at V and 3 bases at J; junction bases unmatched: 11. The CDR3 runs to 16 residues. The CDR3 DNA sequence: TGTGCCAGCAGGTCTTTCACAGGGGCAAACAATCAGCCCCAGCATTTT. Protein sequence: CASRSFTGANNQPQHF.

The gene calls are TRBV5-1 and TRBJ2-5; 14 nucleotides line up with TRBD2. Germline V gene data show CDR1 as SGHRS and CDR2 as YFSETQ. CDR3 length: 20 residues. With 6 bases clipped from V and 4 bases from J, the junction kept 20 bases outside the gene matches. The chain's CDR3 is CASTSLASGTSGRRGETQYF. CDR3 DNA: TGCGCCAGCACCTCCCTTGCGTCTGGGACTAGCGGGAGACGAGGAGAGACCCAGTACTTC. The full variable domain, rest sourced from reference TRBV5-1 and TRBJ2-5, is KAGVTQTPRYLIKTRGQQVTLSCSPISGHRSVSWYQQTPGQGLQFLFEYFSETQRNKGNFPGRFSGRQFSNSRSEMNVSTLELGDSALYLCASTSLASGTSGRRGETQYFGPGTRLLVL.

The chain recombines TRBV5-1 with TRBJ2-7; 7 bases line up with TRBD1. The V gene end was trimmed by 7 bases and the J gene end by 5 bases; junction bases not matched to a gene: 9. The CDR3 sequence is 13 residues long. The germline gives CDR1 SGHRS, CDR2 YFSETQ. CDR3 in amino acids: CASALQGTDEQYF. In DNA, the CDR3 is TGCGCCAGCGCCTTACAGGGGACAGACGAGCAGTACTTC.

The genes are TRBV27 and TRBJ2-1; 8 bases agree with TRBD1. Germline CDR1 is MNHEY and CDR2 is SMNVEV (reference sequence). J lost 13 bases, V lost 5 bases, and 13 bases had no gene match. The CDR3 length is 14 residues. CDR3 region: CASSPLGQGHTQFF. The CDR3, as DNA: TGTGCCAGCAGTCCCCTCGGACAGGGACACACCCAGTTCTTC.

The chain combines TRBV15 with TRBJ2-5; D is undetermined. V was trimmed by 6 bases and J by 5 bases, leaving 16 bases between them. Germline V gene lookup returns CDR1 LNHNV and CDR2 YYDKDF (reference sequence). This CDR3 comprises 14 residues. The CDR3 DNA follows: TGTGCCACCAGTGAAAGTTCCGGTTCGGAGACCCAGTACTTC. It specifies CATSESSGSETQYF.

The chain couples TRBV7-8 to TRBJ2-7, with unresolved D. This CDR3 is built from 13 residues. Germline CDR1 reads SGHVS; CDR2 reads FQNEAQ. V lost 2 bases to trimming and J lost 5 bases, with 10 bases between them. In nucleotides, the CDR3 is TGTGCCAGCAGCTTATTTGTTATCCACGAGCAGTACTTC. Translated: CASSLFVIHEQYF.

The V call is TRBV28, the J call TRBJ2-3; tentative D call: TRBD2 (6 bases). Trimming shortened V by 7 bases and J by 0 bases, and 23 bases separated the two germline ends. The CDR3 runs 18 residues. Per the germline V gene, CDR1 is MDHEN and CDR2 is SYDVKM. CDR3 sequence (DNA): TGTGCCAGCACCCCCGGGACTTCCCGCGTCATGAGCACAGATACGCAGTATTTT. Translating gives CASTPGTSRVMSTDTQYF.

The rearrangement uses TRBV29-1 and TRBJ1-2; TRBD1 matches 8 bases. The CDR3 consists of 13 residues. The germline gives CDR1 SQVTM, CDR2 ANQGSEA. V lost 2 bases and J lost 7; bases outside the gene matches: 6. The CDR3 bases are TGCAGCGTTGAACAGGGGGCCTCCTTTGGCTACACCTTC. This codes for CSVEQGASFGYTF.

The V call is TRBV7-8, the J call TRBJ1-5, with D perhaps TRBD1 (5 bases). Germline-derived CDR1 and CDR2 are SGHVS and FQNEAQ. This CDR3 is 13 amino acids long. Trimming took off 3 bases at V and 4 bases at J, with 7 bases between the two ends. Here the CDR3 DNA reads TGTGCCAGCAGCTTGGGGCAGAATCAGCCCCAGCATTTT. Translation gives CASSLGQNQPQHF. Full variable domain (rest looked up from reference TRBV7-8 and TRBJ1-5): GAGVSQSPRYKVAKRGQDVALRCDPISGHVSLFWYQQALGQGPEFLTYFQNEAQLDKSGLPSDRFFAERPEGSVSTLKIQRTQQEDSAVYLCASSLGQNQPQHFGDGTRLSIL.

This chain connects TRBV19 to TRBJ2-7, with D perhaps TRBD2 (5 bases). Per the germline V gene, CDR1 is LNHDA and CDR2 is SQIVND (reference sequence). The CDR3 has 18 amino acids. V shed 4 bases and J shed 2 bases, with 24 bases lying between them. The CDR3 protein is CASSTREVSWPATYEQYF. The CDR3 DNA reads TGTGCCAGTAGTACGAGGGAAGTGTCTTGGCCAGCCACCTACGAGCAGTACTTC.

The chain is built from TRBV6-1 and TRBJ2-7, with 7 bases identical to TRBD2. Germline trimming cut 2 bases from V and 4 bases from J; bases unmatched to any gene: 20. Germline V gene lookup returns CDR1 MNHNS and CDR2 SASEGT. This CDR3 has 19 amino acids. Here the CDR3 reads CASSERFAGVSLGRYEQYF. CDR3 nucleotides: TGTGCCAGCAGTGAAAGGTTTGCGGGAGTCAGTCTGGGACGGTACGAGCAGTACTTC.

The V and J genes are TRBV27 and TRBJ2-5, with TRBD1 as a possible D gene (5 bases). The CDR3 runs 11 residues. Trimming took off 8 bases at V and 6 bases at J, with 10 bases between the two ends. Germline CDR1 MNHEY, CDR2 SMNVEV (reference sequence). The CDR3 sequence: CASSQGKTQYF. For the CDR3, the DNA is TGTGCCAGCTCCCAGGGAAAGACCCAGTACTTC.

The chain is built from TRBV5-1 and TRBJ2-7, with TRBD2 as a possible D gene (5 bases). V dropped 5 bases and J dropped 6 bases, with 18 bases sitting between them. The germline CDR1 and CDR2 sequences are SGHRS and YFSETQ. The CDR3 loop spans 14 amino acids. CDR3 sequence: CASSPGVGLSEQYF. The CDR3 DNA sequence: TGCGCCAGCAGTCCTGGGGTAGGACTGAGCGAGCAGTACTTC.

This chain links TRBV6-4 with TRBJ2-1; the D gene is possibly TRBD2 (7 bases). The V gene's germline CDR1 is MRHNA and CDR2 SNTAGT. The CDR3 runs to 14 residues. Trimming cost V 0 bases and J 8 bases, with 11 bases left between them. The CDR3: CASSDSTGGDEQFF. The CDR3 DNA reads as TGTGCCAGCAGTGACTCAACGGGGGGCGATGAGCAGTTCTTC.

The chain carries TRBV5-1 and TRBJ2-7; a weak D match, TRBD2 (7 bases). The V gene's germline CDR1 is SGHRS and CDR2 YFSETQ. This CDR3 spans 15 amino acids. Trimming stripped 4 bases from V and 5 bases from J, with 19 bases between. For the CDR3, the DNA is TGCGCCAGCAGCGGAGGAGGGGGGGATTGGGACGAGCAGTACTTC. Amino acids: CASSGGGGDWDEQYF.

The V and J genes are TRBV28 and TRBJ1-4, with TRBD1 matching 9 bases. The CDR3 is 15 residues long. V shed 4 bases and J 7 bases; nucleotides not matched to a gene: 7. The germline CDR1 and CDR2 sequences are MDHEN and SYDVKM. CDR3 protein: CASSSYRGRGEKLFF. Written as DNA, the CDR3 is TGTGCCAGCAGTTCATACAGGGGGCGGGGTGAAAAACTGTTTTTT.

The genes are TRBV6-1 and TRBJ2-5; TRBD2 agrees at 7 bases. J gave up 5 bases and V 7 bases, and 4 bases lay outside the gene matches. Looked up from germline, CDR1 is MNHNS and CDR2 is SASEGT. This CDR3 contains 12 residues. As DNA, the CDR3 is TGTGCCAGCAAAATGGGGGGGGAGACCCAGTACTTC. Translating it yields CASKMGGETQYF.

This chain joins TRBV6-1 and TRBJ2-7; possible D gene TRBD1, 6 bases. Germline values: CDR1 MNHNS, CDR2 SASEGT. V was shortened by 5 bases and J by 0 bases, with 11 bases between the two germline ends. The CDR3 is 14 residues long. The CDR3 DNA follows: TGTGCCAGCAGTCTGACAGGAGCCTCCTACGAGCAGTACTTC. It codes for CASSLTGASYEQYF.

The chain couples TRBV29-1 to TRBJ2-1; D is possibly TRBD1 (5 bases). The V gene's germline CDR1 is SQVTM and CDR2 ANQGSEA. The CDR3 totals 11 residues. The V end lost 6 bases, the J end lost 7 bases, and 10 bases lay between the germline ends. In DNA form, the CDR3 reads TGCAGCGTCGCAAAGGGGAATGAGCAGTTCTTC. Translating gives CSVAKGNEQFF.

The rearrangement uses TRBV4-1 and TRBJ1-1; weak D call: TRBD1 (5 bases). Trimming took off 4 bases at V and 11 bases at J, with 17 bases between the two ends. CDR1 is MGHRA and CDR2 is YSYEKL in the germline V gene. The CDR3 is 13 residues long. The CDR3 bases are TGCGCCAGCAGCCTGAGTCAGGGATATCAGGCTTTCTTT. It yields the protein CASSLSQGYQAFF.

Here the CDR3 reads CASRQGAGETQYF. The CDR3 coding sequence is TGTGCCAGCCGACAGGGGGCTGGAGAGACCCAGTACTTC. The chain carries TRBV6-6 and TRBJ2-5; 10 nucleotides match TRBD1. Germline CDR1 is MNHNY and CDR2 is SVGAGI (reference sequence). V gave up 8 bases and J gave up 4 bases; unmatched junction bases: 4. The CDR3 extends over 13 amino acids.

The chain joins TRBV4-1 to TRBJ2-5; D is perhaps TRBD1 (5 bases). The J call may not be correct, given that the DNA end is closer to TRBJ2-7. This CDR3 has 15 residues. Germline loops: CDR1 MGHRA, CDR2 YSYEKL. DNA for the CDR3: TGCGCCAGCAGCCAGCTACAGGCACCCTCCTACGAGCAGTACTTC. Translating gives CASSQLQAPSYEQYF.

This chain uses TRBV28 with TRBJ1-2; no clear D gene. With 3 bases removed from V and 8 bases from J, the gap between germline ends came to 22 bases. The germline V gene encodes CDR1 MDHEN and CDR2 SYDVKM. The CDR3 has 16 amino acids. CDR3 DNA: TGTGCCAGCAGTTTTCGGTCCGCGCCCCCGAGGGAGGGCTACACCTTC. Its translation: CASSFRSAPPREGYTF.

This sequence joins TRBV2 and TRBJ2-1, with 9 bases aligning to TRBD2. Germline-derived CDR1 and CDR2 are SNHLY and FYNNEI. CDR3 length: 15 residues. The trim removed 7 bases at V and 8 bases at J, leaving 12 bases unmatched. CDR3 DNA: TGTGCCAGCACCCTGGAGGGTAGCGGGAGCTATGAGCAGTTCTTC. It codes for CASTLEGSGSYEQFF.

The chain is built from TRBV12-2 and TRBJ2-7; the table's D call of TRBD1 was not tested on the DNA. TRBV12-2 is a listed pseudogene. The CDR3 consists of 20 residues. DNA of the CDR3: TGTGCAAGTCGCAAAAAACCCCGGGGGGAAAGGGACAGGGCGGCCTACGAGCAGTACTTC. This codes for CASRKKPRGERDRAAYEQYF.

This clone was recorded a few times. The rearrangement uses TRBV28 and TRBJ2-7; TRBD1 is a possible D gene (6 bases). CDR3 length equals 15 residues. Germline CDR1 and CDR2: MDHEN and SYDVKM. Deletions cut 2 bases from V and 4 bases from J, with 15 bases between. The CDR3: CASSLKGVWGYEQYF. The CDR3, as DNA: TGTGCCAGCAGTTTAAAGGGGGTTTGGGGGTACGAGCAGTACTTC.

The rearrangement links TRBV13 to TRBJ2-7; D may be TRBD1 (6 bases). This CDR3 spans 16 amino acids. Germline V gene lookup returns CDR1 PRHDT and CDR2 FYEKMQ (reference sequence). Between the trimmed V and J ends, which lost 5 bases and 3 bases, there was a span of 20 bases. This chain's CDR3 is CASSLRRGQTNYEQYF. In nucleotides, the CDR3 is TGTGCCAGCAGCCTCAGACGAGGACAGACTAACTACGAGCAGTACTTC. The full variable domain, with the rest looked up from reference TRBV13 and TRBJ2-7, is AAGVIQSPRHLIKEKRETATLKCYPIPRHDTVYWYQQGPGQDPQFLISFYEKMQSDKGSIPDRFSAQQFSDYHSELNMSSLELGDSALYFCASSLRRGQTNYEQYFGPGTRLTVT.

The table lists this clone with a count of one. V usage is TRBV27 and J usage is TRBJ1-5; D may be TRBD1 (5 bases). The ends were cut back, 6 bases at V and 6 bases at J, with 18 bases in the middle. The CDR3 covers 15 residues. CDR1 is MNHEY and CDR2 is SMNVEV in the germline V gene (reference sequence). CDR3 amino acids: CASSQQGFSGQPQHF. CDR3 nucleotides: TGTGCCAGCAGCCAGCAGGGTTTTTCCGGTCAGCCCCAGCATTTT.

The rearrangement joins TRBV5-6 to TRBJ2-5; D is possibly TRBD2 (5 bases). This CDR3 contains 15 residues. Germline values: CDR1 SGHDT, CDR2 YYEEEE. V was clipped by 2 bases and J by 5 bases, with 16 bases between them. The CDR3: CASSLTLPRVETQYF. The CDR3, as DNA: TGTGCCAGCAGCTTAACTCTCCCGAGGGTTGAGACCCAGTACTTC.

The rearrangement links TRBV6-1 to TRBJ2-3; D not resolved. From germline, CDR1 is MNHNS and CDR2 SASEGT. V was clipped by 6 bases and J by 3 bases, with 7 bases between them. This CDR3 spans 12 amino acids. The CDR3, as DNA: TGTGCCAGCAGACAACCGACAGATACGCAGTATTTT. Encoded protein: CASRQPTDTQYF.